The 20 T cell receptor beta chains below were found in one sample sequenced in a study of shared clonotypes between healthy human individuals. TCRdb's copy holds only in-frame clones and misses some; the assay was immunoSEQ multiplex PCR. The table shows roughly 1,600,000 clones, with roughly 98.5% occurring only once. Sequenced: naive CD4+ T cells sorted from blood. Subset in this sample: CD45RA+ positively selected. These receptors were taken from a man aged 30-40 years in good health.

The chain joins TRBV30 to TRBJ2-1, with 11 bases that match TRBD2. Germline CDR1 and CDR2: GTSNPN and SVGIG (reference sequence). Trimming took 4 bases from V and 5 from J; bases not matched to a gene: 7. This CDR3 region has 15 residues. CDR3 region: CAWTSSGRSNNEQFF. CDR3 nucleotides: TGTGCCTGGACCTCTAGCGGGAGGTCAAACAATGAGCAGTTCTTC. The full variable domain, in which reference TRBV30 and TRBJ2-1 provide the parts outside the CDR3, is SQTIHQWPATLVQPVGSPLSLECTVEGTSNPNLYWYRQAAGRGLQLLFYSVGIGQISSEVPQNLSASRPQDRQFILSSKKLLLSDSGFYLCAWTSSGRSNNEQFFGPGTRLTVL.

The chain has TRBV5-1 and TRBJ2-5, with no clear D. Germline CDR1 and CDR2: SGHRS and YFSETQ. The CDR3 length is 14 residues. V lost 2 bases and J lost 1, with 9 bases in between. CDR3 sequence reads: CASSFSVSQETQYF. CDR3 in DNA: TGCGCCAGCAGCTTTTCCGTCAGCCAAGAGACCCAGTACTTC. The variable domain in full, completed from reference TRBV5-1 and TRBJ2-5, reads KAGVTQTPRYLIKTRGQQVTLSCSPISGHRSVSWYQQTPGQGLQFLFEYFSETQRNKGNFPGRFSGRQFSNSRSEMNVSTLELGDSALYLCASSFSVSQETQYFGPGTRLLVL.

The chain uses TRBV18 and TRBJ1-2; perhaps TRBD1 as D (5 bases). This CDR3 comprises 17 residues. Trimming left V 4 bases short and J 4 bases short, with 22 bases between. Germline CDR1 and CDR2: KGHSH and LQKENI. CDR3 amino acids: CASSLSSGTDSPYGYTF. CDR3 coding DNA: TGTGCCAGCTCACTAAGCTCAGGGACGGATTCGCCCTATGGCTACACCTTC.

This rearrangement joins TRBV15 to TRBJ2-3, with D perhaps being TRBD1 or TRBD2 (5 bases each). The CDR3 totals 13 residues. The V and J ends lost 5 bases and 5 bases respectively, with 11 bases between them. The germline V gene encodes CDR1 LNHNV and CDR2 YYDKDF (reference sequence). The CDR3 loop is CATSLGVVDTQYF. The CDR3 nucleotides are TGTGCCACCAGCCTGGGGGTTGTAGATACGCAGTATTTT.

V is TRBV9 and J is TRBJ1-3; 7 nucleotides match TRBD1. Germline V gives CDR1 SGDLS, CDR2 YYNGEE. The CDR3 sequence is 14 residues long. V shed 2 bases and J 10 bases; nucleotides not matched to a gene: 9. The CDR3 nucleotides read TGTGCCAGCAGCGTGAAGGCAGGGGGTTCGACCATATATTTT. It is translated as CASSVKAGGSTIYF.

This chain uses TRBV5-5 with TRBJ1-5, with D tentatively TRBD1 (6 bases). Germline V gene sequence: CDR1 SGHKS, CDR2 YYEKEE (reference sequence). V was pared by 4 bases and J by 8 bases, with 22 bases between. The length of the CDR3 is 16 residues. Here the CDR3 reads CASSHRGALVDEPQHF. DNA of the CDR3: TGTGCCAGCAGCCACCGGGGGGCTTTGGTAGATGAGCCCCAGCATTTT.

The chain links TRBV6-4 to TRBJ2-2; a weak D match, TRBD1 (6 bases). CDR3 length: 14 residues. Germline CDR1 and CDR2: MRHNA and SNTAGT. Trimming took 4 bases from V and 5 from J, leaving 11 bases between them. CDR3 amino acids: CASSVTQGTGELFF. The DNA for the CDR3 is TGTGCCAGCAGTGTCACGCAGGGGACCGGGGAGCTGTTTTTT.

The chain recombines TRBV6-1 with TRBJ1-2; 8 bases align to TRBD1. Per the germline V gene, CDR1 is MNHNS and CDR2 is SASEGT. V shed 6 bases and J 8 bases; nucleotides not matched to a gene: 8. The CDR3 totals 13 residues. The CDR3 DNA is TGTGCCAGCAGCGGGGGGACAGGCGGGGGCTACACCTTC. Translated: CASSGGTGGGYTF.

The genes are TRBV15 and TRBJ2-5, with a weak D call TRBD1 (5 bases). Trimming left V 0 bases short and J 5 bases short, with 13 bases between. Looked up from germline, CDR1 is LNHNV and CDR2 is YYDKDF (reference sequence). The CDR3 loop spans 15 amino acids. In DNA form, the CDR3 reads TGTGCCACCAGCAGAGATGGGCAGGGTGTGGAGACCCAGTACTTC. The encoded protein is CATSRDGQGVETQYF.

V gene TRBV29-1 combines with J gene TRBJ1-4, with 9 bases fitting TRBD1. The CDR3 is 16 residues long. V shed 5 bases and J 1 base; nucleotides not matched to a gene: 8. Per the germline V gene, CDR1 is SQVTM and CDR2 is ANQGSEA. The CDR3 reads CSVSGTGWLTNEKLFF. The CDR3 coding sequence is TGCAGCGTTTCCGGGACAGGGTGGCTAACTAATGAAAAACTGTTTTTT.

This rearrangement joins TRBV18 to TRBJ2-1; 10 positions match TRBD1. This CDR3 has 15 amino acids. Losses at the gene ends were 1 base for V and 8 bases for J; bases not matched to a gene: 5. Germline V gene data show CDR1 as KGHSH and CDR2 as LQKENI. CDR3 amino acids: CASSPQGQGRYEQFF. The CDR3 DNA is TGTGCCAGCTCACCACAGGGACAGGGGCGTTATGAGCAGTTCTTC.

V is TRBV4-2 and J is TRBJ2-1; 10 bases map to TRBD2. J gave up 11 bases and V 0 bases, and 7 bases lay outside the gene matches. Per the germline V gene, CDR1 is LGHNA and CDR2 is YNFKEQ. The CDR3 covers 15 residues. The CDR3, as DNA: TGTGCCAGCAGCCAAGAGAGCCTAGCGGGAGCTCAGCAGTTCTTC. Amino acids: CASSQESLAGAQQFF.

This chain links TRBV5-6 with TRBJ2-7; 10 bases are a match to TRBD1. CDR3 length equals 12 residues. Germline values: CDR1 SGHDT, CDR2 YYEEEE. With V trimmed by 5 bases and J by 5 bases, 1 base remained unmatched. In nucleotides, the CDR3 is TGTGCCAGCAGGGGGACAGGGGACGAGCAGTACTTC. It codes for CASRGTGDEQYF.

V and J are TRBV6-5 and TRBJ1-2, with 10 bases lining up with TRBD1. CDR3 length: 16 amino acids. Losses at the gene ends were 3 bases for V and 10 bases for J; bases not matched to a gene: 14. Germline CDR1 reads MNHEY; CDR2 reads SVGAGI. The CDR3, as DNA: TGTGCCAGCAGTTATTCACCGGGACAGGGGATGGCCACCTACACCTTC. It codes for CASSYSPGQGMATYTF.

The rearrangement uses TRBV20-1 and TRBJ2-3; D gene unclear. CDR1 is DFQATT and CDR2 is SNEGSKA in the germline V gene (reference sequence). CDR3 length: 10 residues. V was cut by 7 bases and J by 6 bases, with 8 bases left in between. The CDR3: CSGRMDTQYF. The CDR3 coding sequence is TGCAGTGGTCGGATGGATACGCAGTATTTT.

The chain is built from TRBV28 and TRBJ1-1, with a weak D call TRBD1 (5 bases). Trimming stripped 2 bases from V and 6 bases from J, with 13 bases between. The germline gives CDR1 MDHEN, CDR2 SYDVKM. The CDR3 runs to 14 residues. The CDR3, as DNA: TGTGCCAGCAGTTTAGGGGGGAAGGTCGCTGAAGCTTTCTTT. This translates into CASSLGGKVAEAFF. Based on the CDR3 plus reference TRBV28 and TRBJ1-1, the full variable domain is DVKVTQSSRYLVKRTGEKVFLECVQDMDHENMFWYRQDPGLGLRLIYFSYDVKMKEKGDIPEGYSVSREKKERFSLILESASTNQTSMYLCASSLGGKVAEAFFGQGTRLTVV.

The V and J genes are TRBV7-6 and TRBJ1-5; TRBD1 might be the D (5 bases). Trimming pared 1 base from V and 6 bases from J, leaving 7 bases between. Germline CDR1 is SGHVS and CDR2 is FNYEAQ. The CDR3 sequence is 13 residues long. The DNA for the CDR3 is TGTGCCAGCAGCTTAGGGGGGGGTCAGCCCCAGCATTTT. Protein: CASSLGGGQPQHF.

The CDR3 nucleotides read TGTGCCAGCAGTGAAGAAGGTCCCCGCTACGAGCAGTACTTC. Residues: CASSEEGPRYEQYF. The chain employs TRBV2 and TRBJ2-7; no reliable D call. Germline CDR1 SNHLY, CDR2 FYNNEI. V shed 1 base and J shed 3 bases, with 10 bases lying between them. The CDR3 contains 14 residues.

The V gene is TRBV29-1, the J gene TRBJ1-4; D perhaps matches TRBD1 (5 bases). The V end lost 7 bases, the J end lost 3 bases, and 12 bases lay between the germline ends. The CDR3 consists of 13 residues. Germline values: CDR1 SQVTM, CDR2 ANQGSEA. The CDR3 DNA reads as TGCAGCGCTCAGGGCGGGCCTAATGAAAAACTGTTTTTT. Its translation: CSAQGGPNEKLFF.

The chain has TRBV5-1 and TRBJ1-5; TRBD1 matches 7 bases. CDR1 SGHRS and CDR2 YFSETQ come from the germline V gene. This CDR3 spans 15 amino acids. Unmatched junction bases numbered 9, after V lost 5 bases and J lost 4 bases. The CDR3 spells CASRKGTDANQPQHF. CDR3 coding DNA: TGCGCCAGCAGGAAGGGGACAGACGCTAATCAGCCCCAGCATTTT.